The 8 T cell receptor beta chains below were found in one sample sequenced in a study of low-dose radiotherapy and immunotherapy resistance in tumors. TRAV and TRBV primers primed cDNA for both TCRalpha and TCRbeta. Over approximately 19 PCR cycles, TCRs were amplified from a constant-region primer and V-primer adapter. TCRdb analysed the reads with MiXCR anew, one entry per CDR3 protein. This sample yields about 71,000 distinct CDR3 sequences, of which about a third are seen a single time; more than 9.5% belongs to the top ten. Time point given: before trial treatment. The sequencing here drew on PBMCs, taken before treatment. The receptors originated from a female donor with ovarian cancer.

This clonotype has a count of ten or more. This chain links TRBV2 with TRBJ1-6; D might be TRBD1 (5 bases). The CDR3 covers 11 residues. Germline-derived CDR1 and CDR2 are SNHLY and FYNNEI. The V and J ends lost 7 bases and 9 bases respectively, with 7 bases between them. The CDR3 DNA is TGTGCCAGCAAAGGGGTTTCACCCCTCCACTTT. Amino acids: CASKGVSPLHF.

Ten or more counts support this clonotype. V and J are TRBV5-1 and TRBJ2-7; TRBD2 matches at 7 bases. V was pared by 4 bases and J by 6 bases, with 16 bases of the junction left unmatched. Germline CDR1 reads SGHRS; CDR2 reads YFSETQ. CDR3 length: 16 residues. CDR3 in DNA: TGCGCCAGCAGCCGGACCCCTGATACTAGCGTCTCCGAGCAGTACTTC. Encoded protein: CASSRTPDTSVSEQYF. The full variable domain, in which reference TRBV5-1 and TRBJ2-7 provide the parts outside the CDR3, is KAGVTQTPRYLIKTRGQQVTLSCSPISGHRSVSWYQQTPGQGLQFLFEYFSETQRNKGNFPGRFSGRQFSNSRSEMNVSTLELGDSALYLCASSRTPDTSVSEQYFGPGTRLTVT.

V usage is TRBV7-8 and J usage is TRBJ2-6; D may be TRBD1 or TRBD2 (5 bases each). In germline, CDR1 is SGHVS, CDR2 FQNEAQ. This CDR3 is 16 amino acids long. V was shortened by 1 base and J by 0 bases, with 7 bases between the two germline ends. Here the CDR3 reads CASSLEGSSGANVLTF. The CDR3 DNA follows: TGTGCCAGCAGCTTAGAGGGGAGCTCTGGGGCCAACGTCCTGACTTTC.

This clonotype was seen many times. The CDR3: CASSRTSVGTQYF. DNA of the CDR3: TGCGCCAGCAGCCGGACTAGCGTAGGGACCCAGTACTTC. This sequence joins TRBV5-1 and TRBJ2-5, with 9 bases matching TRBD2. This CDR3 is 13 amino acids long. Germline trimming cut 4 bases from V and 7 bases from J; bases unmatched to any gene: 5. CDR1 and CDR2 (germline): SGHRS, YFSETQ.

This clonotype was seen ten or more times. This chain links TRBV3-1 with TRBJ1-3; tentatively, D is TRBD1 (6 bases). Trimming left V 5 bases short and J 3 bases short, with 20 bases between. The CDR3 loop spans 17 amino acids. Per germline, CDR1 LGHDT and CDR2 YNNKEL (reference sequence). The CDR3 DNA reads TGTGCCAGCAGCAAAACACAGGGAACCGCTATTGGAAACACCATATATTTT. Translated: CASSKTQGTAIGNTIYF. The whole variable domain, filled in from reference TRBV3-1 and TRBJ1-3, reads DTAVSQTPKYLVTQMGNDKSIKCEQNLGHDTMYWYKQDSKKFLKIMFSYNNKELIINETVPNRFSPKSPDKAHLNLHINSLELGDSAVYFCASSKTQGTAIGNTIYFGEGSWLTVV.

This clonotype was counted at least ten times. The chain carries TRBV7-2 and TRBJ2-7, with 9 bases fitting TRBD2. Germline trimming cut 6 bases from V and 6 bases from J; bases unmatched to any gene: 15. The CDR3 is made up of 16 amino acids. Germline-derived CDR1 and CDR2 are SGHTA and FQGNSA. The CDR3 is CASRDLTASGTFEQYF. CDR3 sequence (DNA): TGTGCCAGCAGGGATCTAACTGCTAGCGGGACTTTCGAGCAGTACTTC.

Details on this clonotype: The limits of the CDR3 on the DNA are not certain, so only TCRdb's listed CDR3 is given. The V call is TRBV5-1, the J call TRBJ2-2; no check of the table's D call, TRBD2, against the DNA was made. The CDR3 spans 19 residues, counting both ends. Germline values: CDR1 SGHRS, CDR2 YFSETQ. CDR3 sequence reads: CASSSREAGFANTGELFFF.

This clonotype was recorded a few times. The chain is built from TRBV28 and TRBJ1-1; D gene unclear. The CDR3 length is 18 residues. With 3 bases removed from V and 0 bases from J, the gap between germline ends came to 20 bases. Germline V lookup: CDR1 MDHEN, CDR2 SYDVKM. The CDR3 loop is CASSLTRPSDGLNTEAFF. The CDR3 nucleotides are TGTGCCAGCAGTTTGACGCGGCCGTCGGACGGATTGAACACTGAAGCTTTCTTT. Filled out from reference TRBV28 and TRBJ1-1, the complete variable domain reads DVKVTQSSRYLVKRTGEKVFLECVQDMDHENMFWYRQDPGLGLRLIYFSYDVKMKEKGDIPEGYSVSREKKERFSLILESASTNQTSMYLCASSLTRPSDGLNTEAFFGQGTRLTVV.